The 15 T cell receptor beta chains in this list originate from one sample, sequenced in a study of blood T cell repertoires in COVID-19. Profiled with immunoSEQ multiplex PCR; TCRdb holds only in-frame clones, not every one. The data show about 150,000 clones, roughly 80% seen once. Material: peripheral blood. These receptors were collected from a woman aged 80 or over with acute or convalescent COVID-19.

The chain recombines TRBV10-3 with TRBJ1-3, with 10 bases that match TRBD1. The germline V gene encodes CDR1 ENHRY and CDR2 SYGVKD. The V gene end was trimmed by 0 bases and the J gene end by 5 bases; junction bases not matched to a gene: 10. The CDR3 is 18 residues long. The CDR3 DNA reads as TGTGCCATCAGTGAGTCGGGACAGGGGATATCAGGGAGAAACACCATATATTTT. Translated: CAISESGQGISGRNTIYF.

This clone was counted only a few times. The V call is TRBV7-8, the J call TRBJ2-3; D remains unclear. Germline lookup yields CDR1 SGHVS and CDR2 FQNEAQ. V was clipped by 1 base and J by 4 bases, with 9 bases between them. The CDR3 spans 14 residues. The chain's CDR3 is CASSLVGVADTQYF. DNA of the CDR3: TGTGCCAGCAGCTTAGTAGGAGTGGCAGATACGCAGTATTTT.

The chain combines TRBV6-4 with TRBJ2-7; weak D call: TRBD1 (6 bases). This CDR3 is 13 amino acids long. With 3 bases removed from V and 6 bases from J, the gap between germline ends came to 12 bases. Germline CDR1 MRHNA, CDR2 SNTAGT. Here the CDR3 DNA reads TGTGCCAGCAGTGAGGACAGCACTAGCGAGCAGTACTTC. This codes for CASSEDSTSEQYF.

There are a few counts of this clone. The rearrangement uses TRBV19 and TRBJ1-5; D is possibly TRBD1 (6 bases). Germline V gene data show CDR1 as LNHDA and CDR2 as SQIVND (reference sequence). The CDR3 is made up of 15 amino acids. Between the trimmed V and J ends, which lost 7 bases and 0 bases, there was a span of 13 bases. CDR3 region: CASKPRTVSNQPQHF. The CDR3 nucleotides read TGTGCCAGTAAGCCCCGGACAGTTAGCAATCAGCCCCAGCATTTT. The full variable domain, in which reference TRBV19 and TRBJ1-5 provide the parts outside the CDR3, is DGGITQSPKYLFRKEGQNVTLSCEQNLNHDAMYWYRQDPGQGLRLIYYSQIVNDFQKGDIAEGYSVSREKKESFPLTVTSAQKNPTAFYLCASKPRTVSNQPQHFGDGTRLSIL.

The chain is built from TRBV6-6 and TRBJ2-5; D is unresolved. Germline CDR1 is MNHNY and CDR2 is SVGAGI (reference sequence). The CDR3 sequence is 12 residues long. The ends were cut back, 8 bases at V and 1 base at J, with 8 bases in the middle. The CDR3 DNA is TGTGCCAGCGCTAGACCCCAAGAGACCCAGTACTTC. Its protein product is CASARPQETQYF.

This chain links TRBV14 with TRBJ1-6; D remains ambiguous. V was cut by 1 base and J by 8 bases, with 9 bases left in between. The CDR3 is 14 residues long. Per the germline V gene, CDR1 is SGHDN and CDR2 is FVKESK. The CDR3 loop is CASSQGTGYSPLHF. As DNA, the CDR3 is TGTGCCAGCAGCCAAGGAACTGGTTATTCACCCCTCCACTTT. The full variable domain, completed using reference TRBV14 and TRBJ1-6, is EAGVTQFPSHSVIEKGQTVTLRCDPISGHDNLYWYRRVMGKEIKFLLHFVKESKQDESGMPNNRFLAERTGGTYSTLKVQPAELEDSGVYFCASSQGTGYSPLHFGNGTRLTVT.

The chain employs TRBV10-3 and TRBJ2-5; 9 nucleotides agree with TRBD2. The J segment lost 3 bases and the V segment lost 10 bases, leaving 6 bases of the junction unmatched. The CDR3 length is 13 residues. Germline CDR1 and CDR2: ENHRY and SYGVKD. CDR3 in DNA: TGTGCCACCTTAGCGGGGGAGAAAGAGACCCAGTACTTC. Amino acids: CATLAGEKETQYF.

The V gene is TRBV5-1, the J gene TRBJ2-3, with 11 bases identical to TRBD2. The J segment lost 0 bases and the V segment lost 3 bases, leaving 6 bases of the junction unmatched. This CDR3 has 17 residues. The germline gives CDR1 SGHRS, CDR2 YFSETQ. CDR3: CASSSTSGGYSTDTQYF. For the CDR3, the DNA is TGCGCCAGCAGCTCAACTAGCGGGGGATATAGCACAGATACGCAGTATTTT.

This chain joins TRBV7-8 and TRBJ1-5; 11 positions agree with TRBD1. Germline-derived CDR1 and CDR2 are SGHVS and FQNEAQ. V gave up 5 bases and J gave up 3 bases; unmatched junction bases: 3. The CDR3 spans 15 residues. This CDR3 reads CASSLGQGDNQPQHF. CDR3 nucleotide sequence: TGTGCCAGCAGCCTGGGACAGGGGGACAATCAGCCCCAGCATTTT.

This clone is a singleton in its sample. The CDR3 region has the DNA TGCGCCAGCAGCCAGACTAGCGGGAGGGCCGGGGAGACCCAGTACTTC. This sequence encodes CASSQTSGRAGETQYF. V is TRBV5-1 and J is TRBJ2-5; TRBD2 aligns across 14 bases. V gave up 4 bases and J gave up 5 bases; unmatched junction bases: 7. The CDR3 is 16 residues long. The germline CDR1 and CDR2 sequences are SGHRS and YFSETQ. Together with reference TRBV5-1 and TRBJ2-5, the CDR3 gives the full variable domain: KAGVTQTPRYLIKTRGQQVTLSCSPISGHRSVSWYQQTPGQGLQFLFEYFSETQRNKGNFPGRFSGRQFSNSRSEMNVSTLELGDSALYLCASSQTSGRAGETQYFGPGTRLLVL.

This rearrangement joins TRBV7-2 to TRBJ1-5; D is undetermined. CDR1 is SGHTA and CDR2 is FQGNSA in the germline V gene. The CDR3 totals 15 residues. V lost 2 bases to trimming and J lost 2 bases, with 10 bases between them. CDR3 in amino acids: CASSLWGGGNQPQHF. CDR3 bases: TGTGCCAGCAGCTTATGGGGAGGCGGCAATCAGCCCCAGCATTTT.

This clone was seen a few times. V and J are TRBV2 and TRBJ2-1; TRBD1 is a possible D gene (5 bases). This CDR3 has 14 residues. The V and J ends lost 7 bases and 0 bases respectively, with 10 bases between them. CDR1 and CDR2 (germline): SNHLY, FYNNEI. The CDR3 sequence: CASKTGSSYNEQFF. For the CDR3, the DNA is TGTGCCAGCAAAACAGGCAGCTCCTACAATGAGCAGTTCTTC.

The sample holds a few counts of this clone. The chain joins TRBV24-1 to TRBJ2-1, with 11 positions matching TRBD2. This CDR3 has 13 residues. Germline assignment: CDR1 KGHDR and CDR2 SFDVKD. The junction had 3 bases not matched to a gene; V was cut back by 2 bases and J by 13 bases. CDR3 nucleotide sequence: TGTGCCACCAGTGATTCTAGCGGGAGGATTCAGTTCTTC. It translates to CATSDSSGRIQFF.

This clone was seen a few times. V and J are TRBV24-1 and TRBJ2-3, with 8 bases matching TRBD1. The CDR3 has 15 residues. V lost 6 bases and J lost 2; bases outside the gene matches: 6. From germline, CDR1 is KGHDR and CDR2 SFDVKD. The CDR3 bases are TGTGCCACCAGTACGGACAGGGACAACACAGATACGCAGTATTTT. It is translated as CATSTDRDNTDTQYF.

The chain recombines TRBV19 with TRBJ1-6, with D perhaps matching TRBD1 (6 bases). Trimming removed 3 bases at V and 7 bases at J, with 10 bases between. The CDR3 is 14 amino acids. In germline, CDR1 is LNHDA, CDR2 SQIVND (reference sequence). CDR3 DNA sequence: TGTGCCAGTAGTATGGGGGCTGGAAATTCACCCCTCCACTTT. Translation: CASSMGAGNSPLHF.